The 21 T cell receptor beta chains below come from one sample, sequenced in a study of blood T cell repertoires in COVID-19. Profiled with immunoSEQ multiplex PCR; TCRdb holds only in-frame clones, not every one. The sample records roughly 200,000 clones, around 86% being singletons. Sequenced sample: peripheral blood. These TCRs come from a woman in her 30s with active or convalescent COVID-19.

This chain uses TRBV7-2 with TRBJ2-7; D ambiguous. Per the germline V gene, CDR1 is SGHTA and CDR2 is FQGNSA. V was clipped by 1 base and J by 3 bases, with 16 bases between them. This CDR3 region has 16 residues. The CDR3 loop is CASSLGPTRSSYEQYF. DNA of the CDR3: TGTGCCAGCAGCTTAGGCCCCACTCGCTCGAGCTACGAGCAGTACTTC.

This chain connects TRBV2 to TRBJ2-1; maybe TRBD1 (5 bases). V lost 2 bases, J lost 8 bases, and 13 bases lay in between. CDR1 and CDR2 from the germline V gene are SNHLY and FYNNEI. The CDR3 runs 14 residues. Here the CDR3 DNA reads TGTGCCAGCAGTGAACAGGGCCCTAGGTATGAGCAGTTCTTC. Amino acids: CASSEQGPRYEQFF.

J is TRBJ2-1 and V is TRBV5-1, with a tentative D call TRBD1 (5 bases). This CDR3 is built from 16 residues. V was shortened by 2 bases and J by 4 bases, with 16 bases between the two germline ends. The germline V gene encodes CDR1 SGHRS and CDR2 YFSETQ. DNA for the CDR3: TGCGCCAGCAGCTTTGAGGTCCAGGGTGGATACAATGAGCAGTTCTTC. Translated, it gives CASSFEVQGGYNEQFF.

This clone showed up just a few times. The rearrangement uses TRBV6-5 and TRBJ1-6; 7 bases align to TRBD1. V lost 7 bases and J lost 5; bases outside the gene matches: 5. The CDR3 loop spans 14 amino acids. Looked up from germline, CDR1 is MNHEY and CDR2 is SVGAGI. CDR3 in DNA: TGTGCCAGCACCAGGGGGACGGATAATTCACCCCTCCACTTT. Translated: CASTRGTDNSPLHF.

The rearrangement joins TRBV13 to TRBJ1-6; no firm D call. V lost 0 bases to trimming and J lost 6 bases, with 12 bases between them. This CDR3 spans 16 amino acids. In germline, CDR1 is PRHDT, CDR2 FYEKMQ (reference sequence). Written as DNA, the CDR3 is TGTGCCAGCAGCTTAGGGGGAGAGTGGCTTAATTCACCCCTCCACTTT. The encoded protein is CASSLGGEWLNSPLHF.

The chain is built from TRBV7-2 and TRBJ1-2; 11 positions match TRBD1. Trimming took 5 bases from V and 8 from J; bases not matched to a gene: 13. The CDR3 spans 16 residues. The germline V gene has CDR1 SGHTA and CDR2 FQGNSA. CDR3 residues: CASSRLPGQGVWGYTF. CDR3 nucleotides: TGTGCCAGCAGCCGCCTACCGGGACAGGGGGTTTGGGGCTACACCTTC.

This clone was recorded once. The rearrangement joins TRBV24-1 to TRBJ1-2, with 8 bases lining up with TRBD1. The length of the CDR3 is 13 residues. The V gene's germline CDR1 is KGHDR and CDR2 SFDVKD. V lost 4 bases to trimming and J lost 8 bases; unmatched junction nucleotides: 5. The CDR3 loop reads CATSERDRRGYTF. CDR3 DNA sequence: TGTGCCACCAGTGAACGGGACAGGCGCGGCTACACCTTC.

The CDR3 loop reads CASSDGVDYGYTF. The CDR3 DNA is TGTGCCAGTAGTGACGGGGTCGACTATGGCTACACCTTC. This chain uses TRBV19 with TRBJ1-2; D call uncertain. Germline CDR1 LNHDA, CDR2 SQIVND (reference sequence). This CDR3 has 13 amino acids. Trimming took off 5 bases at V and 3 bases at J, with 10 bases between the two ends.

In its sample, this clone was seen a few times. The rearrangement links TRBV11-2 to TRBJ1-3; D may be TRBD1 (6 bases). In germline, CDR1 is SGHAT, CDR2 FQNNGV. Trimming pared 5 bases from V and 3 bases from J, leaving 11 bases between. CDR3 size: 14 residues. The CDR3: CASSPGVLGNTIYF. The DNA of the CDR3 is TGTGCCAGCAGCCCAGGGGTTCTTGGAAACACCATATATTTT.

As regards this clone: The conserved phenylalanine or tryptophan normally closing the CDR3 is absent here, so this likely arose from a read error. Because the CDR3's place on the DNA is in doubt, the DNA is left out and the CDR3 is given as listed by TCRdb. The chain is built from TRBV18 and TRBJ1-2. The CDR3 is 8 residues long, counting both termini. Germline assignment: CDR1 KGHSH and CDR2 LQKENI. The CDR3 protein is CASSGIRV.

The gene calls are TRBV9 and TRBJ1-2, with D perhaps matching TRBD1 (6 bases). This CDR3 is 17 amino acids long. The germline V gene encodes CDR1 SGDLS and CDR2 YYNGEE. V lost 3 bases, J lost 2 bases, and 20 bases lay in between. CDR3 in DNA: TGTGCCAGCAGCGAGAGACGCGATTGGGGGCGAAACTATGGCTACACCTTC. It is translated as CASSERRDWGRNYGYTF. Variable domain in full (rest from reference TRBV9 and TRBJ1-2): DSGVTQTPKHLITATGQRVTLRCSPRSGDLSVYWYQQSLDQGLQFLIQYYNGEERAKGNILERFSAQQFPDLHSELNLSSLELGDSALYFCASSERRDWGRNYGYTFGSGTRLTVV.

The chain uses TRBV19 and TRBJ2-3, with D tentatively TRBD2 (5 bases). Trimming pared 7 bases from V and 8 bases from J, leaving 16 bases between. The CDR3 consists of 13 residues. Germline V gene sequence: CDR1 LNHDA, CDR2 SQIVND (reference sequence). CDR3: CASIGPRGRTQYF. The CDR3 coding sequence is TGTGCCAGTATCGGGCCCCGGGGTCGTACGCAGTATTTT.

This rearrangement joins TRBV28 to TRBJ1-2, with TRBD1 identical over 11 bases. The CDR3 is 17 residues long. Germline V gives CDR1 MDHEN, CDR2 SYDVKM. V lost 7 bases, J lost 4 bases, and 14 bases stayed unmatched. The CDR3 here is CASTTFGQGARGYGYTF. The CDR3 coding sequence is TGTGCCAGCACTACATTCGGACAGGGGGCGCGGGGCTATGGCTACACCTTC.

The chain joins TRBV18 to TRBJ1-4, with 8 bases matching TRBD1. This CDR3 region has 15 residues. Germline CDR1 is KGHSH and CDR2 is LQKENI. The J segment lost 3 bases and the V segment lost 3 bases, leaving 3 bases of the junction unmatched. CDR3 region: CASSPDRAPNEKLFF. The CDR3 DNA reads TGTGCCAGCTCACCGGACAGGGCACCTAATGAAAAACTGTTTTTT.

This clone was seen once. The CDR3 loop reads CASSQDPAEDGYTF. The CDR3 nucleotides are TGCGCCAGCAGCCAAGATCCGGCAGAGGATGGCTACACCTTC. V usage is TRBV4-1 and J usage is TRBJ1-2; D remains unclear. Germline V CDR1 and CDR2: MGHRA, YSYEKL. This CDR3 is 14 amino acids long. V lost 0 bases and J 6 bases, leaving 11 bases between the germline ends.

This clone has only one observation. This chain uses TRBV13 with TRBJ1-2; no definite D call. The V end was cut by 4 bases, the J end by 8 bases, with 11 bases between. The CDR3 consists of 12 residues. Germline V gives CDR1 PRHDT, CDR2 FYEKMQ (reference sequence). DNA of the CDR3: TGTGCCAGCAGCTCCACGTCCGGGGGCTACACCTTC. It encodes CASSSTSGGYTF. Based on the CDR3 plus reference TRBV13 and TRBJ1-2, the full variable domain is AAGVIQSPRHLIKEKRETATLKCYPIPRHDTVYWYQQGPGQDPQFLISFYEKMQSDKGSIPDRFSAQQFSDYHSELNMSSLELGDSALYFCASSSTSGGYTFGSGTRLTVV.

CDR3 residues: CASRDRGGYEQYF. The CDR3 nucleotides are TGTGCCAGCAGGGACAGGGGAGGCTACGAGCAGTACTTC. V gene TRBV2 combines with J gene TRBJ2-7; 9 bases fit TRBD1. The CDR3 consists of 13 residues. Germline CDR1 is SNHLY and CDR2 is FYNNEI. V shed 6 bases and J 3 bases; nucleotides not matched to a gene: 3.

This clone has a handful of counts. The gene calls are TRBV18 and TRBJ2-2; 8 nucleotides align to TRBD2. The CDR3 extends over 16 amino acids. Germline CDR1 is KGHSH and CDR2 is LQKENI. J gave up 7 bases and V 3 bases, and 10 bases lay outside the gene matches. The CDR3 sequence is CASSPPSGSGVGELFF. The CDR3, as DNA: TGTGCCAGCTCACCCCCGAGCGGGAGTGGCGTCGGGGAGCTGTTTTTT.

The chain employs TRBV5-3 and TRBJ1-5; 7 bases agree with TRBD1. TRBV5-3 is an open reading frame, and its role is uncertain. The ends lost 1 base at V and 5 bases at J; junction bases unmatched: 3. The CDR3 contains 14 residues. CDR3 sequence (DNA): TGTGCCAGAAGCTTGACAGGGGCGGATCAGCCCCAGCATTTT. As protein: CARSLTGADQPQHF.

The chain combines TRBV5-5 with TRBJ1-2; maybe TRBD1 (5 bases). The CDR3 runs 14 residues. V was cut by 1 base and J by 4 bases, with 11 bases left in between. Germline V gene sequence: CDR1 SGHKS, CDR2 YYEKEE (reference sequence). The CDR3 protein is CASSLRQDIYGYTF. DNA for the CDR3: TGTGCCAGCAGCTTGAGGCAGGACATCTATGGCTACACCTTC.

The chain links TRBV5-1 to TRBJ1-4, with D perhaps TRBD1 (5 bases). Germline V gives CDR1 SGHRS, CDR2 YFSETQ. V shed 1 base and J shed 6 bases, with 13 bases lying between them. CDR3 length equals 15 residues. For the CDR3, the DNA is TGCGCCAGCAGCTTGAGAGGGGAGCGGGATGAAAAACTGTTTTTT. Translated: CASSLRGERDEKLFF.